This TCR beta chain derives from a study of radiotherapy plus CTLA-4 blockade in lung cancer. Study information: Among all patients, around 18% showed objective responses, while 30% to 35% had disease control. Study results and limitations: Clones derived from tumor TCRs expanded in blood after radiotherapy plus ipilimumab.

Focal radiation was given together with CTLA-4 blockade (ipilimumab) to patients with chemo-refractory metastatic non-small-cell lung cancer. Germline-derived CDR1 and CDR2 are MNHEY and SVGAGI. CDR3 length: 15 residues. The trim removed 6 bases at V and 2 bases at J, leaving 7 bases unmatched. Remarks on this clone: Its antigen is as yet unknown.

Measured with immunoSEQ multiplex PCR; TCRdb has only the in-frame clones, and not every one. The table has about 120,000 clones, 78% seen once. The V call is TRBV6-5, the J call TRBJ2-7; 10 bases fit TRBD2. The source of this sequence is a human donor with non-small cell lung cancer who had a partial response to radiotherapy plus ipilimumab. Sequencing used peripheral blood, obtained from a patient treated with radiotherapy plus ipilimumab. The CDR3: CASRSLAGAPYEQYV. The CDR3 DNA reads as TGTGCCAGCAGGTCGCTAGCGGGAGCCCCCTACGAGCAGTACGTC.